This entry lists 32 T cell receptor beta chains sequenced from one sample in a study of blood T cell repertoires in COVID-19. The table came from immunoSEQ multiplex PCR; TCRdb's copy has only in-frame clones and leaves some out. The sample lists about 150,000 clones; around 86% were seen once. The sequenced sample was PBMCs or T cells enriched from blood (not recorded which). The receptors shown here come from a man in his fifties who had recovered from COVID-19.

DNA of the CDR3: TGTGCCAGCAGTTTAGGATCACGGAGAAGCTCCTATAATTCACCCCTCCACTTT. Translation: CASSLGSRRSSYNSPLHF. The chain combines TRBV27 with TRBJ1-6; no reliable D call. The CDR3 loop spans 18 amino acids. CDR1 and CDR2 from the germline V gene are MNHEY and SMNVEV (reference sequence). The V end lost 2 bases, the J end lost 0 bases, and 14 bases lay between the germline ends.

V usage is TRBV4-3 and J usage is TRBJ1-6, with D tentatively TRBD1 (6 bases). The ends were cut back, 1 base at V and 10 bases at J, with 17 bases in the middle. The CDR3 runs 16 residues. The V gene's germline CDR1 is LGHNA and CDR2 YSLEER. CDR3 sequence reads: CASSQGGGKVESPLHF. In nucleotides, the CDR3 is TGCGCCAGCAGCCAAGGGGGGGGCAAGGTAGAATCACCCCTCCACTTT.

V usage is TRBV28 and J usage is TRBJ2-1, with D possibly being TRBD2 (5 bases). The CDR3 covers 14 residues. The V end was cut by 7 bases, the J end by 8 bases, with 18 bases between. The germline V gene encodes CDR1 MDHEN and CDR2 SYDVKM. In DNA, the CDR3 is TGTGCCAGCATCAGGACTCGCCAAGGCCATGAGCAGTTCTTC. It yields the protein CASIRTRQGHEQFF. Complete variable domain (other parts from reference TRBV28 and TRBJ2-1): DVKVTQSSRYLVKRTGEKVFLECVQDMDHENMFWYRQDPGLGLRLIYFSYDVKMKEKGDIPEGYSVSREKKERFSLILESASTNQTSMYLCASIRTRQGHEQFFGPGTRLTVL.

This clone was recorded only once. This chain's CDR3 is CAWSADRWYEQYV. The DNA for the CDR3 is TGTGCCTGGAGCGCGGACAGGTGGTACGAGCAGTACGTC. This rearrangement joins TRBV30 to TRBJ2-7, with 7 bases matching TRBD1. Germline V gene lookup returns CDR1 GTSNPN and CDR2 SVGIG (reference sequence). The CDR3 totals 13 residues. J gave up 4 bases and V 3 bases, and 6 bases lay outside the gene matches.

V gene TRBV7-9 combines with J gene TRBJ1-4, with 8 bases aligning to TRBD1. The CDR3 consists of 15 residues. The ends lost 5 bases at V and 7 bases at J; junction bases unmatched: 9. The germline V gene encodes CDR1 SEHNR and CDR2 FQNEAQ (reference sequence). The CDR3 sequence is CASSTQTGVVEKLFF. In DNA, the CDR3 is TGTGCCAGCAGCACCCAGACAGGGGTCGTTGAAAAACTGTTTTTT. Full variable domain (rest looked up from reference TRBV7-9 and TRBJ1-4): DTGVSQNPRHKITKRGQNVTFRCDPISEHNRLYWYRQTLGQGPEFLTYFQNEAQLEKSRLLSDRFSAERPKGSFSTLEIQRTEQGDSAMYLCASSTQTGVVEKLFFGSGTQLSVL.

The V call is TRBV5-6, the J call TRBJ2-5; D might be TRBD1 (5 bases). Germline values: CDR1 SGHDT, CDR2 YYEEEE. The CDR3 loop spans 12 amino acids. V gave up 4 bases and J gave up 4 bases, with 8 bases separating them. Here the CDR3 DNA reads TGTGCCAGCAGCGGAAGGGGAGAGACCCAGTACTTC. Residues: CASSGRGETQYF.

This clone appeared once. The chain employs TRBV12-3 or TRBV12-4 and TRBJ2-4, with a possible D match to TRBD2 (5 bases). This CDR3 spans 13 amino acids. V was shortened by 1 base and J by 11 bases, with 12 bases between the two germline ends. CDR3 sequence (DNA): TGTGCCAGCAGTTTAGTAGGGAGAGGGCTTCAGTACTTC. Translation: CASSLVGRGLQYF.

V usage is TRBV28 and J usage is TRBJ1-2; possible D gene TRBD1, 6 bases. V shed 6 bases and J shed 0 bases, with 17 bases lying between them. Germline V gene data show CDR1 as MDHEN and CDR2 as SYDVKM. The CDR3 extends over 16 amino acids. The CDR3 nucleotides read TGTGCCAGCAGCCTTTATACCGGGACAACTAACTATGGCTACACCTTC. Encoded protein: CASSLYTGTTNYGYTF.

The chain combines TRBV11-2 with TRBJ2-3; TRBD2 might be the D (5 bases). The CDR3 has 15 residues. Deletions cut 4 bases from V and 1 base from J, with 12 bases between. In germline, CDR1 is SGHAT, CDR2 FQNNGV. In DNA form, the CDR3 reads TGTGCCAGCAGCTCAGTCCCAGCGGGCACAGATACGCAGTATTTT. Translated: CASSSVPAGTDTQYF.

The V gene is TRBV5-4, the J gene TRBJ2-4; a weak D match, TRBD2 (5 bases). The V end was cut by 4 bases, the J end by 4 bases, with 15 bases between. The CDR3 is made up of 15 amino acids. Germline V lookup: CDR1 SGHNT, CDR2 YYREEE (reference sequence). CDR3 in amino acids: CASSRVVAGKNIQYF. CDR3 DNA sequence: TGTGCCAGCAGCCGGGTAGTCGCGGGTAAAAACATTCAGTACTTC.

The V call is TRBV5-4, the J call TRBJ2-2, with 15 bases matching TRBD2. Germline assignment: CDR1 SGHNT and CDR2 YYREEE (reference sequence). There are 18 residues in the CDR3. V dropped 3 bases and J dropped 0; count of bases not matched to a gene: 3. The CDR3 region has the DNA TGTGCCAGCAGCTGGGGACTAGCGGGGGGTGCGAACACCGGGGAGCTGTTTTTT. Protein product: CASSWGLAGGANTGELFF.

The V gene is TRBV14, the J gene TRBJ1-5; no reliable D call. The V gene lost 4 bases and the J gene lost 3 bases, with 7 bases spanning the gap. CDR3 size: 13 residues. Germline V gene data show CDR1 as SGHDN and CDR2 as FVKESK. In DNA form, the CDR3 reads TGTGCCAGCAGCCGAGGGTTCAATCAGCCCCAGCATTTT. Translating gives CASSRGFNQPQHF.

The genes are TRBV5-1 and TRBJ1-2; TRBD1 might be the D (5 bases). The germline V gene encodes CDR1 SGHRS and CDR2 YFSETQ. The CDR3 contains 14 residues. The germline V and J ends were trimmed by 1 base and 3 bases, with 10 bases remaining between them. CDR3 nucleotide sequence: TGCGCCAGCAGCTTGCGGGGGGAATACTATGGCTACACCTTC. Translating gives CASSLRGEYYGYTF.

Only a few counts were recorded for this clone. The V and J genes are TRBV2 and TRBJ1-6, with TRBD1 matching 7 bases. Looked up from germline, CDR1 is SNHLY and CDR2 is FYNNEI. The CDR3 sequence is 14 residues long. V shed 5 bases, J shed 6 bases, and the junction held 4 bases outside the gene matches. CDR3 amino acids: CASSRQGGNSPLHF. CDR3 in DNA: TGTGCCAGCAGTCGACAGGGAGGTAATTCACCCCTCCACTTT. The variable domain in full, completed from reference TRBV2 and TRBJ1-6, reads EPEVTQTPSHQVTQMGQEVILRCVPISNHLYFYWYRQILGQKVEFLVSFYNNEISEKSEIFDDQFSVERPDGSNFTLKIRSTKLEDSAMYFCASSRQGGNSPLHFGNGTRLTVT.

The V gene is TRBV6-6, the J gene TRBJ2-1, with 11 bases matching TRBD2. V was pared by 5 bases and J by 2 bases, with 2 bases of the junction left unmatched. The CDR3 runs 15 residues. Looked up from germline, CDR1 is MNHNY and CDR2 is SVGAGI (reference sequence). This CDR3 is CASSDSGGAYNEQFF. In DNA, the CDR3 is TGTGCCAGCAGTGATAGCGGGGGGGCCTACAATGAGCAGTTCTTC.

The chain recombines TRBV19 with TRBJ2-6, with no clear D. Looked up from germline, CDR1 is LNHDA and CDR2 is SQIVND (reference sequence). The CDR3 contains 15 residues. Trimming pared 6 bases from V and 4 bases from J, leaving 13 bases between. The CDR3 DNA is TGTGCCAGTAGCCCCACTCCTGCCGGGGCCAACGTCCTGACTTTC. This encodes CASSPTPAGANVLTF.

The chain has TRBV7-3 and TRBJ1-1, with 9 bases lining up with TRBD1. The CDR3 runs to 14 residues. Germline CDR1 SGHTA, CDR2 FQGTGA. J gave up 4 bases and V 3 bases, and 3 bases lay outside the gene matches. The CDR3 DNA follows: TGTGCCAGCAGCTTGACAGGGGGAGCCACTGAAGCTTTCTTT. It is translated as CASSLTGGATEAFF.

The V call is TRBV30, the J call TRBJ2-3, with a tentative D call TRBD1 (6 bases). V lost 0 bases and J lost 0, with 10 bases in between. Germline V CDR1 and CDR2: GTSNPN, SVGIG (reference sequence). The CDR3 totals 15 residues. The CDR3 sequence: CAWSVKDSSTDTQYF. The CDR3, as DNA: TGTGCCTGGAGTGTCAAGGACAGCAGCACAGATACGCAGTATTTT. Complete variable domain (other parts from reference TRBV30 and TRBJ2-3): SQTIHQWPATLVQPVGSPLSLECTVEGTSNPNLYWYRQAAGRGLQLLFYSVGIGQISSEVPQNLSASRPQDRQFILSSKKLLLSDSGFYLCAWSVKDSSTDTQYFGPGTRLTVL.

The CDR3 loop is CATSRDGASVEQYV. CDR3 sequence (DNA): TGTGCCACCAGCAGAGATGGGGCATCTGTCGAGCAGTACGTC. The chain employs TRBV15 and TRBJ2-7; a weak D match, TRBD1 (5 bases). CDR1 LNHNV and CDR2 YYDKDF come from the germline V gene (reference sequence). CDR3 length: 14 amino acids. The V end was cut by 0 bases, the J end by 6 bases, with 12 bases between.

The chain is built from TRBV11-2 and TRBJ2-7; D gene ambiguous. Germline V lookup: CDR1 SGHAT, CDR2 FQNNGV. The CDR3 runs 15 residues. Trimming pared 8 bases from V and 0 bases from J, leaving 17 bases between. The CDR3 DNA sequence: TGTGCCAGCTGCCTCGGTGTCCGAAGCTCCTACGAGCAGTACGTC. As protein: CASCLGVRSSYEQYV.

The chain carries TRBV6-5 and TRBJ2-3, with D perhaps matching TRBD1 (6 bases). CDR1 is MNHEY and CDR2 is SVGAGI in the germline V gene. The ends were cut back, 2 bases at V and 2 bases at J, with 11 bases in the middle. The CDR3 has 15 residues. The CDR3 DNA follows: TGTGCCAGCAGTTACCAGGGGCTGGTCACAGATACGCAGTATTTT. Translated: CASSYQGLVTDTQYF.

The chain has TRBV28 and TRBJ1-6; 8 nucleotides match TRBD1. V lost 4 bases and J lost 7; bases outside the gene matches: 6. This CDR3 has 15 residues. CDR1 and CDR2 from the germline V gene are MDHEN and SYDVKM. The CDR3: CASSSRTGKNSPLHF. The DNA of the CDR3 is TGTGCCAGCAGTTCGAGGACAGGGAAAAATTCACCCCTCCACTTT.

There are a few counts of this clone. This chain links TRBV18 with TRBJ1-2; D ambiguous. Germline-derived CDR1 and CDR2 are KGHSH and LQKENI. The CDR3 extends over 12 amino acids. Trimming took off 3 bases at V and 4 bases at J, with 6 bases between the two ends. The CDR3: CASSPNIYGYTF. The CDR3 bases are TGTGCCAGCTCACCTAACATCTATGGCTACACCTTC. The variable domain in full, with the rest retrieved from reference TRBV18 and TRBJ1-2, is NAGVMQNPRHLVRRRGQEARLRCSPMKGHSHVYWYRQLPEEGLKFMVYLQKENIIDESGMPKERFSAEFPKEGPSILRIQQVVRGDSAAYFCASSPNIYGYTFGSGTRLTVV.

V is TRBV18 and J is TRBJ1-2; maybe TRBD1 (6 bases). The CDR3 extends over 15 amino acids. V lost 3 bases and J 8 bases, leaving 19 bases between the germline ends. Germline CDR1 and CDR2: KGHSH and LQKENI. The CDR3 sequence is CASSPLDRKTGGYTF. The DNA for the CDR3 is TGTGCCAGCTCACCTCTAGACAGGAAAACGGGGGGCTACACCTTC.

The V gene is TRBV2, the J gene TRBJ1-5; D not certain. The V gene lost 7 bases and the J gene lost 2 bases, with 15 bases spanning the gap. This CDR3 region has 15 residues. CDR1 and CDR2 (germline): SNHLY, FYNNEI. The CDR3 spells CASTAGNSGNQPQHF. The CDR3 coding sequence is TGTGCCAGCACTGCGGGGAACAGCGGCAATCAGCCCCAGCATTTT.

This rearrangement joins TRBV13 to TRBJ1-1, with D tentatively TRBD1 (6 bases). The V end lost 1 base, the J end lost 7 bases, and 13 bases lay between the germline ends. This CDR3 is 14 amino acids long. Germline CDR1 PRHDT, CDR2 FYEKMQ (reference sequence). CDR3 in amino acids: CASSLVQGRVEAFF. In DNA, the CDR3 is TGTGCCAGCAGCTTAGTCCAGGGGCGCGTTGAAGCTTTCTTT. The variable domain in full, completed from reference TRBV13 and TRBJ1-1, reads AAGVIQSPRHLIKEKRETATLKCYPIPRHDTVYWYQQGPGQDPQFLISFYEKMQSDKGSIPDRFSAQQFSDYHSELNMSSLELGDSALYFCASSLVQGRVEAFFGQGTRLTVV.

This clone was counted between two and nine times. The chain is built from TRBV7-2 and TRBJ1-1; 7 bases align to TRBD1. CDR3 length equals 15 residues. The J segment lost 6 bases and the V segment lost 5 bases, leaving 12 bases of the junction unmatched. Germline assignment: CDR1 SGHTA and CDR2 FQGNSA. Here the CDR3 reads CASSPQTGTPAEAFF. The CDR3 DNA reads TGTGCCAGCAGCCCCCAGACAGGGACCCCCGCTGAAGCTTTCTTT.

The chain couples TRBV5-6 to TRBJ2-7, with TRBD2 matching over 16 bases. In germline, CDR1 is SGHDT, CDR2 YYEEEE. This CDR3 region has 18 residues. The junction had 8 bases not matched to a gene; V was cut back by 3 bases and J by 2 bases. CDR3 in DNA: TGTGCCAGCAGCTCGACCGGGACTAGCGGGAGGGTCCCCTACGAGCAGTACTTC. This translates into CASSSTGTSGRVPYEQYF.

J is TRBJ1-1 and V is TRBV5-5; D gene uncertain. The CDR3 totals 15 residues. The V gene lost 0 bases and the J gene lost 5 bases, with 14 bases spanning the gap. CDR1 SGHKS and CDR2 YYEKEE come from the germline V gene (reference sequence). This chain's CDR3 is CASSLAELVRTEAFF. CDR3 nucleotide sequence: TGTGCCAGCAGCTTGGCCGAACTAGTTAGGACTGAAGCTTTCTTT.

The chain links TRBV12-3 or TRBV12-4 to TRBJ2-7, with D tentatively TRBD2 (6 bases). The CDR3 totals 13 residues. Deletions cut 3 bases from V and 6 bases from J, with 12 bases between. CDR3 DNA sequence: TGTGCCAGCAGTTTTCGGGGGAGGCTCGAGCAGTACGTC. As protein: CASSFRGRLEQYV.

The chain joins TRBV7-9 to TRBJ1-5; D call uncertain. CDR1 and CDR2 from the germline V gene are SEHNR and FQNEAQ (reference sequence). The germline V and J ends were trimmed by 8 bases and 7 bases, with 15 bases remaining between them. This CDR3 contains 13 residues. The CDR3 reads CASSTRGDQPQHF. CDR3 DNA sequence: TGTGCCAGCTCGACTCGGGGTGACCAGCCCCAGCATTTT.

The chain employs TRBV2 and TRBJ1-1; 8 nucleotides agree with TRBD1. Germline V gene data show CDR1 as SNHLY and CDR2 as FYNNEI. The V segment lost 6 bases and the J segment 3 bases; nucleotides outside the gene matches: 12. This CDR3 is built from 16 residues. DNA of the CDR3: TGTGCCAGCAGACGCGAAATCACAGGGGGGGACACTGAAGCTTTCTTT. Translating gives CASRREITGGDTEAFF.